This T cell receptor (beta chain) appears in the sequencing data of a study of identical twins. Germline trimming cut 2 bases from V and 4 bases from J; bases unmatched to any gene: 7. Germline loops: CDR1 MNHEY, CDR2 SVGAGI. The CDR3 is made up of 16 amino acids. This clonotype was picked up a small number of times. TCRdb reanalysed the 5' RACE reads using MiXCR and keeps one entry per CDR3 protein. This table holds some 690,000 distinct CDR3 sequences, 21% found once. Separately, the same data were catalogued under a study of T cells expressing NK-cell markers. That paper notes: Seven HCMV-seropositive donors and one seronegative donor made up the eight sequenced donors.

Sequencing was done on a sample of PBMCs. V usage is TRBV6-5 and J usage is TRBJ2-7; 11 nucleotides line up with TRBD1. The TCR comes from a woman aged 18-29 years in good health. DNA for the CDR3: TGTGCCAGCAGTTACCCCGATGGGACAGGGGGGTACGAGCAGTACTTC. Translated: CASSYPDGTGGYEQYF.